This T cell receptor beta chain derives from a study of control samples from healthy donors and cancer patients. Only in-frame clones appear in the TCRdb table, and some are missing; sequencing was by immunoSEQ multiplex PCR. In the table there are around 140,000 clones, around 92% of which are singletons. The TCR sequence derives from a man in his fifties or sixties with head and neck cancer. The specimen sequenced was PBMCs.

This CDR3 reads CASSQAQTEAFF. The CDR3 DNA follows: TGTGCCAGCAGCCAAGCTCAAACTGAAGCTTTCTTT. The chain uses TRBV3-1 (or the pseudogene TRBV3-2) and TRBJ1-1; no reliable D call. Trimming pared 1 base from V and 5 bases from J, leaving 5 bases between. The germline V gene encodes CDR1 LGHDT and CDR2 YNNKEL (reference sequence). The CDR3 extends over 12 amino acids.